The 8 T cell receptor beta chains below were found in one sample sequenced in a study of T-cell memory formation after mild COVID-19. TCRdb reprocessed the 5' RACE reads with MiXCR, giving one entry per CDR3 protein. The sample comprises roughly 86,000 distinct CDR3 sequences, approximately 15% of which are singletons, and about two fifths rests with the top ten. Sample: PBMCs or a T cell subset sorted from them (not recorded which). The receptor set was obtained from a man between 18 and 29 years old who had mild COVID-19 (a few samples of this study predate the infection). Cell type and time point are not known.

This clonotype was picked up many times. The chain carries TRBV5-1 and TRBJ2-7; no clear D gene. Per germline, CDR1 SGHRS and CDR2 YFSETQ. This CDR3 is built from 12 residues. V lost 4 bases to trimming and J lost 5 bases, with 10 bases between them. In DNA, the CDR3 is TGCGCCAGCAGCCCGGACGGAGACGAGCAGTACTTC. Protein product: CASSPDGDEQYF.

This clonotype was seen a handful of times. CDR3 region: CASRLAGYNEQFF. The CDR3, as DNA: TGTGCCAGCAGACTAGCGGGATACAATGAGCAGTTCTTC. The J gene is TRBJ2-1, the V gene TRBV7-6; TRBD2 matches 10 bases. Losses at the gene ends were 6 bases for V and 4 bases for J; bases not matched to a gene: 0. The CDR3 runs to 13 residues. The germline CDR1 and CDR2 sequences are SGHVS and FNYEAQ. Full variable domain (remainder filled in from reference TRBV7-6 and TRBJ2-1): GAGVSQSPRYKVTKRGQDVALRCDPISGHVSLYWYRQALGQGPEFLTYFNYEAQQDKSGLPNDRFSAERPEGSISTLTIQRTEQRDSAMYRCASRLAGYNEQFFGPGTRLTVL.

This clonotype has just a few counts. The chain is built from TRBV4-1 and TRBJ2-3; 8 bases are a match to TRBD2. Losses at the gene ends were 4 bases for V and 3 bases for J; bases not matched to a gene: 12. The CDR3 sequence is 17 residues long. In germline, CDR1 is MGHRA, CDR2 YSYEKL. The CDR3 is CASSPQGLVGATDTQYF. The CDR3 DNA reads TGCGCCAGCAGCCCCCAGGGACTAGTAGGTGCGACAGATACGCAGTATTTT.

This clonotype was observed a few times. The chain carries TRBV6-2 or TRBV6-3 and TRBJ2-7; 11 positions match TRBD1. Germline V lookup: CDR1 MNHEY, CDR2 SVGEGT. The CDR3 has 14 residues. J was trimmed by 3 bases and V by 4 bases; bases with no gene match: 2. The CDR3: CASSFGTGGYEQYF. In DNA, the CDR3 is TGTGCCAGCAGTTTCGGGACAGGGGGCTACGAGCAGTACTTC.

The chain links TRBV27 to TRBJ2-3; 13 bases are shared with TRBD2. CDR1 and CDR2 (germline): MNHEY, SMNVEV (reference sequence). The CDR3 is 16 residues long. V shed 8 bases, J shed 4 bases, and the junction held 9 bases outside the gene matches. The CDR3 nucleotides read TGTGCCAGCTGTACTAGCGGGGGGGCCCGGGCAGATACGCAGTATTTT. It yields the protein CASCTSGGARADTQYF.

The V and J genes are TRBV6-6 and TRBJ1-6; 7 positions agree with TRBD1. The ends lost 2 bases at V and 4 bases at J; junction bases unmatched: 5. CDR3 size: 16 residues. CDR1 and CDR2 from the germline V gene are MNHNY and SVGAGI (reference sequence). CDR3 sequence: CASSYGTASYNSPLHF. The CDR3 nucleotides read TGTGCCAGCAGTTACGGGACAGCCTCGTATAATTCACCCCTCCACTTT.

This clonotype has a handful of counts. The chain recombines TRBV29-1 with TRBJ2-2; D might be TRBD1 or TRBD2, each matching 7 bases. Germline V gene data show CDR1 as SQVTM and CDR2 as ANQGSEA. This CDR3 has 12 amino acids. Trimming removed 6 bases at V and 6 bases at J, with 11 bases between. Here the CDR3 DNA reads TGCAGCGTGTCAGGGGGGGCCGGGGAGCTGTTTTTT. This sequence encodes CSVSGGAGELFF.

J is TRBJ2-7 and V is TRBV7-8; D unclear. Germline V lookup: CDR1 SGHVS, CDR2 FQNEAQ. The CDR3 is made up of 14 amino acids. V shed 1 base and J shed 4 bases, with 11 bases lying between them. The CDR3 here is CASSLGSRMYEQYV. As DNA, the CDR3 is TGTGCCAGCAGCTTAGGTTCGCGGATGTACGAGCAGTACGTC.